These 14 T cell receptor beta chains share one sample of origin, sequenced in a study of cytomegalovirus exposure and HLA in healthy donors. The PCR was carried out with 60 Vbeta primers and 13 Jbeta primers. The protocol was immunoSEQ multiplex PCR, while the TCRdb copy is restricted to in-frame clones and leaves out a portion. The sample includes approximately 70,000 clones, 65% to 70% of them seen just once. The sequenced sample was PBMCs. The receptors originated from a male donor in good health and CMV-seropositive.

This clone has only a few counts. The DNA of the CDR3 is TGTGCCAGCAGCCATTGGACAGCCCCCTACGAGCAGTACTTC. It translates to CASSHWTAPYEQYF. The chain links TRBV5-4 to TRBJ2-7; D perhaps matches TRBD1 (6 bases). Germline V lookup: CDR1 SGHNT, CDR2 YYREEE (reference sequence). Trimming took 4 bases from V and 2 from J, leaving 13 bases between them. This CDR3 region has 14 residues.

This sequence joins TRBV30 and TRBJ2-7, with 8 bases matching TRBD2. The CDR3 sequence is 15 residues long. The junction had 11 bases not matched to a gene; V was cut back by 2 bases and J by 5 bases. Germline values: CDR1 GTSNPN, CDR2 SVGIG (reference sequence). This CDR3 is CAWSIGRGAGNEQYF. The CDR3 DNA follows: TGTGCCTGGAGTATAGGGCGGGGGGCCGGAAACGAGCAGTACTTC.

The chain is built from TRBV12-5 and TRBJ1-5; D ambiguous. The CDR3 covers 13 residues. Trimming removed 4 bases from V and 5 bases from J, with 9 bases in between. Germline V gene data show CDR1 as LGHNT and CDR2 as FRNRAP. CDR3 bases: TGTGCTAGTGGTTACGGGGTTTATCAGCCCCAGCATTTT. This sequence encodes CASGYGVYQPQHF. Based on the CDR3 plus reference TRBV12-5 and TRBJ1-5, the full variable domain is DARVTQTPRHKVTEMGQEVTMRCQPILGHNTVFWYRQTMMQGLELLAYFRNRAPLDDSGMPKDRFSAEMPDATLATLKIQPSEPRDSAVYFCASGYGVYQPQHFGDGTRLSIL.

This clone appeared a few times. CDR3 residues: CSAGDSTYEQYF. Here the CDR3 DNA reads TGCAGCGCCGGGGACAGTACCTACGAGCAGTACTTC. V is TRBV29-1 and J is TRBJ2-7; 7 bases are a match to TRBD1. The ends lost 7 bases at V and 2 bases at J; junction bases unmatched: 5. Germline-derived CDR1 and CDR2 are SQVTM and ANQGSEA. The CDR3 is 12 residues long.

The J gene is TRBJ1-5, the V gene TRBV19; 7 bases map to TRBD1. CDR3 length: 14 amino acids. Germline CDR1 LNHDA, CDR2 SQIVND (reference sequence). Trimming at V came to 4 bases and at J to 7 bases, leaving 7 bases not matched to a gene. CDR3 sequence: CASSTLGQAQPQHF. In DNA, the CDR3 is TGTGCCAGTAGTACCCTCGGACAGGCACAGCCCCAGCATTTT.

Here the CDR3 DNA reads TGTGCCAGCAGCCCTCATATTGGCACCTATGGCTACACCTTC. As protein: CASSPHIGTYGYTF. The chain joins TRBV11-2 to TRBJ1-2; D is undetermined. CDR1 SGHAT and CDR2 FQNNGV come from the germline V gene. V shed 5 bases and J shed 4 bases, with 14 bases lying between them. The CDR3 spans 14 residues.

The chain uses TRBV5-1 and TRBJ2-2; TRBD1 might be the D (5 bases). The CDR3 extends over 15 amino acids. CDR1 is SGHRS and CDR2 is YFSETQ in the germline V gene. Trimming pared 0 bases from V and 7 bases from J, leaving 13 bases between. The CDR3 DNA reads TGCGCCAGCAGCTTGGGAGTAGGGGTAGACGGGGAGCTGTTTTTT. Encoded protein: CASSLGVGVDGELFF.

The rearrangement links TRBV7-3 to TRBJ2-3; D is perhaps TRBD2 (5 bases). The V end lost 2 bases, the J end lost 2 bases, and 8 bases lay between the germline ends. CDR3 length: 14 residues. Germline CDR1 and CDR2: SGHTA and FQGTGA. CDR3 nucleotide sequence: TGTGCCAGCAGCTTAGGTAGCGCCACAGATACGCAGTATTTT. As protein: CASSLGSATDTQYF. Together with reference TRBV7-3 and TRBJ2-3, the CDR3 gives the full variable domain: GAGVSQTPSNKVTEKGKYVELRCDPISGHTALYWYRQSLGQGPEFLIYFQGTGAADDSGLPNDRFFAVRPEGSVSTLKIQRTERGDSAVYLCASSLGSATDTQYFGPGTRLTVL.

V gene TRBV6-5 combines with J gene TRBJ1-2; D ambiguous. With 7 bases removed from V and 8 bases from J, the gap between germline ends came to 17 bases. CDR3 length: 13 amino acids. Per germline, CDR1 MNHEY and CDR2 SVGAGI. The CDR3: CASTPGTAGGYTF. The DNA of the CDR3 is TGTGCCAGCACCCCTGGAACGGCGGGCGGCTACACCTTC.

With regard to this clone: Germline and junction disagree at one end, which may indicate a read error. This sequence joins TRBV7-9 and TRBJ2-7; weak D call: TRBD2 (8 bases). Germline lookup yields CDR1 SEHNR and CDR2 FQNEAQ (reference sequence). The CDR3 consists of 15 residues. The CDR3 nucleotides are TGTTCCAGCAGCCCCGGGAGGGGGCGATCTGGGGAGCAGTACTTC. Its protein is CSSSPGRGRSGEQYF.

The V and J genes are TRBV7-2 and TRBJ2-7, with D perhaps matching TRBD2 (6 bases). Trimming cost V 0 bases and J 3 bases, with 6 bases left between them. The CDR3 runs 13 residues. Germline values: CDR1 SGHTA, CDR2 FQGNSA. The CDR3 spells CASSLAGGYEQYF. The CDR3 DNA is TGTGCCAGCAGCTTAGCGGGGGGCTACGAGCAGTACTTC.

The chain recombines TRBV29-1 with TRBJ2-5; TRBD2 aligns across 7 bases. Germline lookup yields CDR1 SQVTM and CDR2 ANQGSEA. The CDR3 loop spans 15 amino acids. In DNA form, the CDR3 reads TGCAGTGCACTCGGGCCCACTAGCGTTCAAGAGACCCAGTACTTC. This codes for CSALGPTSVQETQYF.

The chain employs TRBV7-8 and TRBJ1-2; D is ambiguous. The CDR3 has 18 amino acids. Trimming took 1 base from V and 3 from J, leaving 21 bases between them. Germline assignment: CDR1 SGHVS and CDR2 FQNEAQ. DNA for the CDR3: TGTGCCAGCAGCTTAGATCCCTCCTCGGGGTTCTGGGACTATGGCTACACCTTC. This gives the protein CASSLDPSSGFWDYGYTF.

The V gene is TRBV5-1, the J gene TRBJ2-1; TRBD2 agrees at 13 bases. Germline V gives CDR1 SGHRS, CDR2 YFSETQ. The CDR3 has 15 residues. Trimming at V came to 4 bases and at J to 5 bases, leaving 3 bases not matched to a gene. For the CDR3, the DNA is TGCGCCAGCAGCCGACTAGCGGGGGGAGACAATGAGCAGTTCTTC. Protein product: CASSRLAGGDNEQFF.